The 32 T cell receptor beta chains in this list originate from one sample, sequenced in a study of blood T cell repertoires in COVID-19. The method was immunoSEQ multiplex PCR; TCRdb's version includes in-frame clones alone and lacks a portion of them. The profile shows about 170,000 clones, 79% of them singletons. The sample consisted of PBMCs or T cells enriched from blood (not recorded which). These receptors were obtained from a woman in her 70s in a cohort exposed to, infected with or recovered from COVID-19 (not recorded which).

The rearrangement joins TRBV7-9 to TRBJ2-1; 7 bases fit TRBD2. V lost 2 bases, J lost 6 bases, and 1 base stayed unmatched. CDR3 length: 13 residues. Germline lookup yields CDR1 SEHNR and CDR2 FQNEAQ (reference sequence). CDR3 nucleotide sequence: TGTGCCAGCAGCTTACTAGCGGCCAATGAGCAGTTCTTC. It is translated as CASSLLAANEQFF.

This clone was recorded a few times. This sequence joins TRBV11-3 and TRBJ2-1, with a tentative D call TRBD2 (6 bases). The germline gives CDR1 SGHNT, CDR2 YENEEA. The CDR3 is 14 residues long. The V gene lost 5 bases and the J gene lost 4 bases, with 12 bases spanning the gap. CDR3 in DNA: TGTGCCAGCAGCCCGGGAGTATGGTACAATGAGCAGTTCTTC. Translation gives CASSPGVWYNEQFF.

The chain uses TRBV20-1 and TRBJ1-1; TRBD1 aligns across 7 bases. V lost 3 bases, J lost 1 base, and 2 bases stayed unmatched. Germline loops: CDR1 DFQATT, CDR2 SNEGSKA (reference sequence). The CDR3 runs to 13 residues. The CDR3 bases are TGCAGTGCTAGTCCAGGGGGGAACACTGAAGCTTTCTTT. Translating gives CSASPGGNTEAFF.

The gene calls are TRBV6-5 and TRBJ2-1, with 7 bases identical to TRBD1. J lost 2 bases, V lost 2 bases, and 6 bases had no gene match. CDR1 MNHEY and CDR2 SVGAGI come from the germline V gene. The CDR3 covers 16 residues. In DNA, the CDR3 is TGTGCCAGCAGTTACGGTACAGGGGAACCCTACAATGAGCAGTTCTTC. Translated, it gives CASSYGTGEPYNEQFF.

This chain joins TRBV6-2 or TRBV6-3 and TRBJ2-7; D call uncertain. Germline assignment: CDR1 MNHEY and CDR2 SVGEGT. Trimming shortened V by 4 bases and J by 3 bases, and 10 bases separated the two germline ends. This CDR3 region has 13 residues. The DNA for the CDR3 is TGTGCCAGCAGTTTGTATACTTTCTACGAGCAGTACTTC. Protein product: CASSLYTFYEQYF.

CDR3 in DNA: TGTGCCAGCAGCCCGGGACAGGGGGCGACAGGGAGGGATGAGCAGTTCTTC. Translation gives CASSPGQGATGRDEQFF. The chain combines TRBV3-1 (or the pseudogene TRBV3-2) with TRBJ2-1; 12 nucleotides match TRBD1. V gave up 4 bases and J gave up 8 bases; unmatched junction bases: 12. CDR3 length: 17 residues. Germline CDR1 LGHDT, CDR2 YNNKEL (reference sequence).

The chain carries TRBV7-9 and TRBJ1-1; D ambiguous. The germline gives CDR1 SEHNR, CDR2 FQNEAQ (reference sequence). CDR3 length: 13 amino acids. The germline V and J ends were trimmed by 5 bases and 8 bases, with 15 bases remaining between them. CDR3 loop: CASSTPFGGEAFF. In nucleotides, the CDR3 is TGTGCCAGCAGCACACCCTTCGGCGGGGAAGCTTTCTTT.

The rearrangement uses TRBV7-3 and TRBJ2-2; D is perhaps TRBD1 (6 bases). The length of the CDR3 is 15 residues. With 7 bases removed from V and 4 bases from J, the gap between germline ends came to 16 bases. Germline lookup yields CDR1 SGHTA and CDR2 FQGTGA. The DNA for the CDR3 is TGTGCCAGCAATCCAGGGCAGGGGACCACCGGGGAGCTGTTTTTT. Amino acid sequence: CASNPGQGTTGELFF.

In this sample, this clone turned up once. The chain uses TRBV11-2 and TRBJ2-5; 7 bases map to TRBD1. The CDR3 length is 12 residues. CDR1 is SGHAT, CDR2 FQNNGV, per germline. The V segment lost 3 bases and the J segment 5 bases; nucleotides outside the gene matches: 0. The chain's CDR3 is CASSLTGETQYF. CDR3 nucleotide sequence: TGTGCCAGCAGCTTGACAGGGGAGACCCAGTACTTC.

The chain is built from TRBV27 and TRBJ2-1; TRBD2 agrees at 10 bases. In germline, CDR1 is MNHEY, CDR2 SMNVEV (reference sequence). The CDR3 has 16 residues. The V segment lost 3 bases and the J segment 8 bases; nucleotides outside the gene matches: 10. CDR3 region: CASSFGTSGIPYEQFF. The DNA for the CDR3 is TGTGCCAGCAGTTTCGGTACTAGCGGGATTCCGTATGAGCAGTTCTTC.

The rearrangement links TRBV27 to TRBJ2-3; 9 bases align to TRBD2. Germline CDR1 and CDR2: MNHEY and SMNVEV (reference sequence). The trim removed 3 bases at V and 6 bases at J, leaving 13 bases unmatched. The CDR3 is 17 amino acids. DNA of the CDR3: TGTGCCAGCAGTTTTTTTCGGGCGGGAGGGATTCATGATACGCAGTATTTT. It encodes CASSFFRAGGIHDTQYF.

The rearrangement links TRBV7-2 to TRBJ2-5, with 7 bases aligning to TRBD1. CDR1 and CDR2 (germline): SGHTA, FQGNSA. With V trimmed by 1 base and J by 5 bases, 7 bases remained unmatched. The CDR3 covers 15 residues. CDR3 nucleotide sequence: TGTGCCAGCAGCTTAGGGGGACAGCCGTGGGAGACCCAGTACTTC. Translated, it gives CASSLGGQPWETQYF. The full variable domain, its missing parts supplied by reference TRBV7-2 and TRBJ2-5, is GAGVSQSPSNKVTEKGKDVELRCDPISGHTALYWYRQSLGQGLEFLIYFQGNSAPDKSGLPSDRFSAERTGGSVSTLTIQRTQQEDSAVYLCASSLGGQPWETQYFGPGTRLLVL.

This chain uses TRBV11-2 with TRBJ2-6, with 7 bases fitting TRBD1. The CDR3 is made up of 15 amino acids. The germline V gene has CDR1 SGHAT and CDR2 FQNNGV. V gave up 7 bases and J gave up 6 bases; unmatched junction bases: 9. This CDR3 is CASTQGQVSANVLTF. The DNA of the CDR3 is TGTGCCAGCACACAAGGACAGGTTTCGGCCAACGTCCTGACTTTC.

The chain combines TRBV2 with TRBJ1-6, with 8 nucleotides matching TRBD1. J gave up 0 bases and V 8 bases, and 6 bases lay outside the gene matches. The CDR3 spans 16 residues. Germline CDR1 reads SNHLY; CDR2 reads FYNNEI. The CDR3 loop reads CASSGQGFSYNSPLHF. The DNA of the CDR3 is TGTGCCAGCTCTGGACAGGGCTTCTCCTATAATTCACCCCTCCACTTT.

The rearrangement uses TRBV3-1 (or the pseudogene TRBV3-2) and TRBJ2-7; 8 bases fit TRBD1. V lost 6 bases to trimming and J lost 2 bases; unmatched junction nucleotides: 6. Germline lookup yields CDR1 LGHDT and CDR2 YNNKEL (reference sequence). The CDR3 runs 14 residues. The chain's CDR3 is CASRRQGSAYEQYF. Here the CDR3 DNA reads TGTGCCAGCAGGAGACAGGGGAGTGCCTACGAGCAGTACTTC.

The chain couples TRBV21-1 to TRBJ1-5; the D call of TRBD1 is as the table states it, not checked on the DNA. TRBV21-1 is a documented pseudogene. The CDR3 covers 16 residues. The CDR3 sequence is CASSLPTTGGDQPQHF. In nucleotides, the CDR3 is TGTGCCAGCAGCCTACCTACGACAGGGGGCGACCAGCCCCAGCATTTT.

V usage is TRBV4-1 and J usage is TRBJ2-7; the match to TRBD1 covers 8 bases. J was trimmed by 3 bases and V by 1 base; bases with no gene match: 8. The CDR3 contains 16 residues. Germline V gene data show CDR1 as MGHRA and CDR2 as YSYEKL. CDR3 amino acids: CASSQGVTGVGYEQYF. The CDR3 DNA is TGCGCCAGCAGCCAAGGGGTGACAGGGGTAGGCTACGAGCAGTACTTC.

This chain connects TRBV21-1 to TRBJ2-7; the table calls TRBD2, which could not be checked here. TRBV21-1 is a pseudogene. The CDR3 is made up of 17 amino acids. The CDR3 sequence: CASSKPPDGGRDYEQYF. The CDR3 coding sequence is TGTGCCAGCAGCAAACCCCCTGATGGCGGGAGAGACTACGAGCAGTACTTC.

This clone was counted between two and nine times. The rearrangement uses TRBV14 and TRBJ2-5; 7 bases agree with TRBD2. The germline V gene has CDR1 SGHDN and CDR2 FVKESK. The CDR3 is 14 residues long. V shed 2 bases and J 5 bases; nucleotides not matched to a gene: 5. CDR3 DNA sequence: TGTGCCAGCAGCCAACCCCGGGGGGAGGAGACCCAGTACTTC. Translating gives CASSQPRGEETQYF.

This clone showed up just a few times. The genes are TRBV5-1 and TRBJ2-2, with D unresolved. Germline-derived CDR1 and CDR2 are SGHRS and YFSETQ. The V and J ends lost 1 base and 1 base respectively, with 14 bases between them. The CDR3 loop spans 17 amino acids. This CDR3 reads CASSLSPENQNTGELFF. In DNA form, the CDR3 reads TGCGCCAGCAGCTTGTCCCCGGAGAACCAGAACACCGGGGAGCTGTTTTTT.

The chain recombines TRBV6-5 with TRBJ2-1, with D possibly TRBD2 on 6 matching bases. V shed 6 bases and J shed 4 bases, with 16 bases lying between them. The CDR3 totals 15 residues. CDR1 and CDR2 from the germline V gene are MNHEY and SVGAGI. The CDR3 coding sequence is TGTGCCAGCAGCGGTGACTACGGGGGATACAATGAGCAGTTCTTC. Amino acid sequence: CASSGDYGGYNEQFF.

This clone was recorded once. This chain links TRBV28 with TRBJ1-2, with 7 bases that match TRBD1. After removal of 2 bases from V and 5 bases from J, the junction contained 2 bases not matched to a gene. The CDR3 spans 13 residues. CDR1 MDHEN and CDR2 SYDVKM come from the germline V gene. For the CDR3, the DNA is TGTGCCAGCAGTTTACAGGGGGGTTATGGCTACACCTTC. It translates to CASSLQGGYGYTF.

The chain links TRBV6-5 to TRBJ1-1; 9 bases fit TRBD1. The germline V gene has CDR1 MNHEY and CDR2 SVGAGI. This CDR3 region has 12 residues. The CDR3 sequence is CDHRDRVTEAFF. DNA of the CDR3: TGTGACCACCGGGACAGGGTTACTGAAGCTTTCTTT.

This clone was counted only a few times. The rearrangement uses TRBV28 and TRBJ2-1; D unresolved. This CDR3 has 15 residues. Trimming stripped 6 bases from V and 0 bases from J, with 12 bases between. The germline V gene encodes CDR1 MDHEN and CDR2 SYDVKM. The CDR3 here is CASSSQRYSYNEQFF. As DNA, the CDR3 is TGTGCCAGCAGCTCCCAGCGATACTCCTACAATGAGCAGTTCTTC.

The gene calls are TRBV6-1 and TRBJ2-7, with TRBD1 matching 7 bases. The CDR3 loop spans 17 amino acids. CDR1 is MNHNS and CDR2 is SASEGT in the germline V gene. V trimming: 2 bases; J trimming: 0 bases; junction bases outside the gene matches: 10. The CDR3 loop is CASSEPNLWDSSYEQYF. CDR3 DNA sequence: TGTGCCAGCAGTGAACCGAACTTGTGGGACAGCTCCTACGAGCAGTACTTC.

The V call is TRBV6-4, the J call TRBJ2-3; TRBD2 agrees at 14 bases. The CDR3 consists of 15 residues. The germline CDR1 and CDR2 sequences are MRHNA and SNTAGT. The trim removed 5 bases at V and 5 bases at J, leaving 3 bases unmatched. The CDR3 region is CASSPTSGRGDTQYF. CDR3 nucleotides: TGTGCCAGCAGTCCGACTAGCGGGAGGGGAGATACGCAGTATTTT.

The V call is TRBV28, the J call TRBJ2-6, with a weak D call TRBD1 (5 bases). Germline assignment: CDR1 MDHEN and CDR2 SYDVKM. V was clipped by 7 bases and J by 2 bases, with 12 bases between them. This CDR3 is built from 15 residues. The CDR3 DNA reads TGTGCCAGCACCCCGGCCAGGGCTGGGGCCAACGTCCTGACTTTC. Encoded protein: CASTPARAGANVLTF. The full variable domain, completed using reference TRBV28 and TRBJ2-6, is DVKVTQSSRYLVKRTGEKVFLECVQDMDHENMFWYRQDPGLGLRLIYFSYDVKMKEKGDIPEGYSVSREKKERFSLILESASTNQTSMYLCASTPARAGANVLTFGAGSRLTVL.

V usage is TRBV18 and J usage is TRBJ2-2; maybe TRBD2 (7 bases). Trimming cost V 3 bases and J 3 bases, with 14 bases left between them. CDR3 size: 16 residues. From germline, CDR1 is KGHSH and CDR2 LQKENI. CDR3 coding DNA: TGTGCCAGCTCACCCCGAGGGGGGGCGGACACCGGGGAGCTGTTTTTT. This translates into CASSPRGGADTGELFF.

The rearrangement uses TRBV9 and TRBJ2-7; 7 bases fit TRBD1. There are 15 residues in the CDR3. The V and J ends lost 4 bases and 2 bases, in that order; junction bases with no gene match: 9. CDR1 and CDR2 (germline): SGDLS, YYNGEE. CDR3 sequence (DNA): TGTGCCAGCAGCCCAAACAGGGGTGACGCCTACGAGCAGTACTTC. It specifies CASSPNRGDAYEQYF.

V is TRBV14 and J is TRBJ2-1; the D gene is possibly TRBD1 (5 bases). The CDR3 spans 16 residues. V lost 6 bases to trimming and J lost 0 bases, with 15 bases between them. CDR1 is SGHDN and CDR2 is FVKESK in the germline V gene. CDR3 amino acids: CASSIRRGPSYNEQFF. CDR3 nucleotide sequence: TGTGCCAGCAGTATCAGAAGGGGTCCCTCCTACAATGAGCAGTTCTTC.

The chain is built from TRBV11-1 and TRBJ2-2, with D maybe TRBD1 (6 bases). Trimming took off 5 bases at V and 3 bases at J, with 13 bases between the two ends. The CDR3 has 15 amino acids. The germline gives CDR1 SGHAT, CDR2 FQDESV (reference sequence). The CDR3 loop is CASSNRDTHTGELFF. DNA of the CDR3: TGTGCCAGCAGCAACCGGGACACCCACACCGGGGAGCTGTTTTTT.

The V call is TRBV19, the J call TRBJ1-5; D unresolved. CDR3 length equals 13 residues. V gave up 10 bases and J gave up 1 base, with 11 bases separating them. From germline, CDR1 is LNHDA and CDR2 SQIVND (reference sequence). The CDR3 loop is CATGRVSNQPQHF. The CDR3 bases are TGTGCCACCGGGAGGGTAAGCAATCAGCCCCAGCATTTT.